The 6 T cell receptor beta chains below come from one sample, sequenced in a study of blood T cell repertoires in COVID-19. The repertoire was sequenced with immunoSEQ multiplex PCR; TCRdb's copy has only in-frame clones and lacks some. The profile shows about 120,000 clones, 76% of them singletons. Input material: peripheral blood. The receptors derive from a woman aged 80 or older with acute or convalescent COVID-19.

This clone showed up just a few times. The rearrangement joins TRBV7-9 to TRBJ2-7; 7 nucleotides line up with TRBD2. This CDR3 region has 15 residues. Losses at the gene ends were 0 bases for V and 3 bases for J; bases not matched to a gene: 5. Germline V lookup: CDR1 SEHNR, CDR2 FQNEAQ (reference sequence). The CDR3 reads CASSLAGLPRYEQYF. The CDR3 DNA reads as TGTGCCAGCAGCTTAGCGGGACTACCCCGCTACGAGCAGTACTTC.

This clone was recorded only once. The chain combines TRBV6-5 with TRBJ1-1; 10 bases are shared with TRBD1. V trimming: 8 bases; J trimming: 5 bases; junction bases outside the gene matches: 8. The CDR3 contains 14 residues. CDR1 is MNHEY, CDR2 SVGAGI, per germline. CDR3 sequence (DNA): TGTGCCAGCGGGACAGGGGAGGTTGGGACTGAAGCTTTCTTT. Its protein is CASGTGEVGTEAFF.

V usage is TRBV6-5 and J usage is TRBJ1-1, with D maybe TRBD1 (6 bases). The CDR3 is made up of 14 amino acids. Trimming took 9 bases from V and 1 from J, leaving 15 bases between them. Germline lookup yields CDR1 MNHEY and CDR2 SVGAGI. Here the CDR3 DNA reads TGTGCCAGTCTTCCCGGGACACAGAACACTGAAGCTTTCTTT. Amino acids: CASLPGTQNTEAFF.

V is TRBV12-3 or TRBV12-4 and J is TRBJ2-1; D gene uncertain. The CDR3 consists of 13 residues. With 2 bases removed from V and 7 bases from J, the gap between germline ends came to 9 bases. The CDR3, as DNA: TGTGCCAGCAGTTTACCTCCCCGGAATGAGCAGTTCTTC. Its protein is CASSLPPRNEQFF.

The chain couples TRBV28 to TRBJ1-6; 7 bases agree with TRBD1. Unmatched junction bases numbered 8, after V lost 6 bases and J lost 9 bases. The CDR3 loop spans 14 amino acids. Germline CDR1 is MDHEN and CDR2 is SYDVKM. The CDR3 spells CASSAGTGVSPLHF. DNA of the CDR3: TGTGCCAGCAGCGCGGGAACAGGGGTTTCACCCCTCCACTTT.

This chain joins TRBV10-1 and TRBJ2-1; the match to TRBD2 covers 7 bases. Germline CDR1 and CDR2: WNHNN and SYGVQD (reference sequence). V trimming: 3 bases; J trimming: 11 bases; junction bases outside the gene matches: 19. The CDR3 totals 17 residues. The CDR3 nucleotides are TGCGCCAGCAGTGACCACGGATCCTCAGTTCGGGACTACCAGCAGTTCTTC. Encoded protein: CASSDHGSSVRDYQQFF.